The 15 T cell receptor beta chains reported below all come from one sample, sequenced in a study of T cell responses to AZD1222 COVID-19 vaccine. TCRdb's copy holds only in-frame clones and misses some; the assay was immunoSEQ multiplex PCR. The sample has 110,000 to 150,000 clones; approximately 85% are singletons. The source material was peripheral blood, sampled on day 0 of AZD1222 vaccination. The source is an adult in good health.

The chain uses TRBV14 and TRBJ1-4; possibly TRBD1 for D (6 bases). The CDR3 totals 16 residues. The germline CDR1 and CDR2 sequences are SGHDN and FVKESK. V lost 0 bases and J lost 8, with 16 bases in between. The CDR3 DNA follows: TGTGCCAGCAGCCAAGATCAAAGAGGGGGACGCGAAAAACTGTTTTTT. This encodes CASSQDQRGGREKLFF.

The CDR3 here is CASSPTGAITDTQYF. The DNA for the CDR3 is TGTGCCAGCAGCCCCACCGGGGCTATCACAGATACGCAGTATTTT. The rearrangement links TRBV7-7 to TRBJ2-3; the D gene could be TRBD1 or TRBD2 (5 bases each). The V gene's germline CDR1 is SSHAT and CDR2 FNYEAQ (reference sequence). The V end lost 5 bases, the J end lost 2 bases, and 14 bases lay between the germline ends. This CDR3 spans 15 amino acids. Filled out from reference TRBV7-7 and TRBJ2-3, the complete variable domain reads GAGVSQSPRYKVTKRGQDVTLRCDPISSHATLYWYQQALGQGPEFLTYFNYEAQPDKSGLPSDRFSAERPEGSISTLTIQRTEQRDSAMYRCASSPTGAITDTQYFGPGTRLTVL.

The J gene is TRBJ1-1, the V gene TRBV19; perhaps TRBD1 as D (6 bases). The V end was cut by 3 bases, the J end by 8 bases, with 13 bases between. The germline V gene encodes CDR1 LNHDA and CDR2 SQIVND (reference sequence). The CDR3 runs 13 residues. The CDR3 spells CASSMRGAKEAFF. Here the CDR3 DNA reads TGTGCCAGTAGTATGAGGGGGGCCAAAGAAGCTTTCTTT.

This chain joins TRBV5-5 and TRBJ2-3; no definite D call. Trimming cost V 0 bases and J 4 bases, with 9 bases left between them. The germline CDR1 and CDR2 sequences are SGHKS and YYEKEE (reference sequence). The CDR3 loop spans 14 amino acids. The chain's CDR3 is CASSLVRIADTQYF. CDR3 DNA: TGTGCCAGCAGCTTGGTCAGAATCGCAGATACGCAGTATTTT.

The chain recombines TRBV28 with TRBJ1-5; a possible D gene is TRBD1 (5 bases). CDR3 length: 14 amino acids. Trimming took 8 bases from V and 7 from J, leaving 18 bases between them. The germline V gene has CDR1 MDHEN and CDR2 SYDVKM. The CDR3 loop reads CASSDRGYGQPQHF. In DNA, the CDR3 is TGTGCCAGCTCAGACCGGGGGTACGGACAGCCCCAGCATTTT.

The gene calls are TRBV18 and TRBJ2-7; D gene unclear. Trimming pared 5 bases from V and 3 bases from J, leaving 11 bases between. Germline V CDR1 and CDR2: KGHSH, LQKENI. The CDR3 totals 13 residues. CDR3 nucleotides: TGTGCCAGCTCAGTTATGATGGGCTACGAGCAGTACTTC. Translating gives CASSVMMGYEQYF.

This chain uses TRBV6-5 with TRBJ1-1, with D possibly matching TRBD1 (5 bases). V was clipped by 0 bases and J by 5 bases, with 10 bases between them. This CDR3 spans 14 amino acids. The germline V gene has CDR1 MNHEY and CDR2 SVGAGI. The CDR3 reads CASSYSGEGTEAFF. In DNA, the CDR3 is TGTGCCAGCAGTTACTCGGGCGAGGGGACTGAAGCTTTCTTT.

This chain joins TRBV5-1 and TRBJ1-1; D is possibly TRBD1 (5 bases). Looked up from germline, CDR1 is SGHRS and CDR2 is YFSETQ. The CDR3 totals 14 residues. V lost 1 base to trimming and J lost 0 bases, with 7 bases between them. This CDR3 is CASSLPQVNTEAFF. The CDR3 DNA sequence: TGCGCCAGCAGCTTGCCACAGGTGAACACTGAAGCTTTCTTT.

The genes are TRBV5-1 and TRBJ1-4; D gene ambiguous. V lost 4 bases to trimming and J lost 4 bases, with 14 bases between them. Germline V gives CDR1 SGHRS, CDR2 YFSETQ. The CDR3 covers 15 residues. CDR3 amino acids: CASSHWGKHNEKLFF. CDR3 bases: TGCGCCAGCAGCCATTGGGGTAAACATAATGAAAAACTGTTTTTT. Using reference TRBV5-1 and TRBJ1-4 for the parts outside the CDR3, the full variable domain is KAGVTQTPRYLIKTRGQQVTLSCSPISGHRSVSWYQQTPGQGLQFLFEYFSETQRNKGNFPGRFSGRQFSNSRSEMNVSTLELGDSALYLCASSHWGKHNEKLFFGSGTQLSVL.

In this sample, this clone turned up once. The V gene is TRBV15, the J gene TRBJ2-1; 9 bases are shared with TRBD2. Germline CDR1 LNHNV, CDR2 YYDKDF (reference sequence). Unmatched junction bases numbered 5, after V lost 5 bases and J lost 3 bases. The CDR3 covers 15 residues. The CDR3, as DNA: TGTGCCACCAGCCAAGGAGCGGGAGGCTACAATGAGCAGTTCTTC. Translating it yields CATSQGAGGYNEQFF.

This clone was counted only a few times. This chain connects TRBV11-2 to TRBJ1-1; D is possibly TRBD1 (5 bases). CDR3 length equals 14 residues. V was clipped by 4 bases and J by 3 bases, with 12 bases between them. In germline, CDR1 is SGHAT, CDR2 FQNNGV. The CDR3 nucleotides are TGTGCCAGCAGCTACGAATGGGGCCACACTGAAGCTTTCTTT. Translating it yields CASSYEWGHTEAFF.

The CDR3 nucleotides read TGTGCCAGCAGCTCCCGACAGGGTGTGAACACTGAAGCTTTCTTT. Translation: CASSSRQGVNTEAFF. The V gene is TRBV11-2, the J gene TRBJ1-1; 7 positions agree with TRBD1. V shed 4 bases, J shed 0 bases, and the junction held 5 bases outside the gene matches. Germline V gives CDR1 SGHAT, CDR2 FQNNGV. This CDR3 region has 15 residues.

The chain carries TRBV5-1 and TRBJ2-1; tentatively, D is TRBD2 (6 bases). Germline CDR1 is SGHRS and CDR2 is YFSETQ. The CDR3 loop spans 16 amino acids. V lost 0 bases to trimming and J lost 2 bases, with 12 bases between them. The CDR3 sequence: CASSLGSGITYNEQFF. CDR3 coding DNA: TGCGCCAGCAGCTTGGGTAGCGGCATTACCTACAATGAGCAGTTCTTC.

V and J are TRBV12-3 or TRBV12-4 and TRBJ2-7; D ambiguous. The CDR3 has 13 amino acids. Trimming removed 2 bases from V and 2 bases from J, with 7 bases in between. The chain's CDR3 is CASSLSQAYEQYF. The DNA of the CDR3 is TGTGCCAGCAGTTTATCCCAGGCCTACGAGCAGTACTTC.

The V gene is TRBV27, the J gene TRBJ1-1; D is undetermined. CDR1 is MNHEY and CDR2 is SMNVEV in the germline V gene (reference sequence). Deletions cut 6 bases from V and 3 bases from J, with 17 bases between. CDR3 size: 15 residues. The CDR3 nucleotides read TGTGCCAGCAGACAAACGAAGAACGGGCACACTGAAGCTTTCTTT. Protein product: CASRQTKNGHTEAFF.